This record looks at one T cell receptor (beta chain) sequence and its context. The source of the sample is a study of long-term antiretroviral therapy in people with HIV. The libraries were made with immunoSEQ v3.0 at survey level. Sequencing of each sample targeted about 40,000-50,000 T-cell genomes. Sequencing was performed with immunoSEQ multiplex PCR; in TCRdb, only in-frame clones are kept and a portion is missing. The sample holds thousands of clones, about 80% seen once. Sequenced here: unsorted PBMCs, sampled 0.4 years before starting antiretroviral therapy. This TCR derives from a man under 40 with HIV.

CDR3 loop: CASSFLLMAQYF. CDR3 bases: TGTGCCAGCAGTTTCCTCCTGATGGCGCAGTATTTT. This chain joins TRBV28 and TRBJ2-3; D gene ambiguous. This CDR3 is 12 amino acids long. The germline V gene encodes CDR1 MDHEN and CDR2 SYDVKM. Trimming pared 3 bases from V and 10 bases from J, leaving 11 bases between.